This entry lists 23 T cell receptor beta chains sequenced from one sample in a study of blood T cell repertoires in COVID-19 (dated by TCRdb to the early 2020s). Library creation used the immunoSEQ multiplex PCR assay. Entries here come from immuneACCESS through TCRdb and include only in-frame sequences with V and J called. Some clones fail to appear in such tables; in the studies checked, an unresolved V gene covers under half of the shortfall, and the cause of the remainder is unknown. This sample is represented by about 240,000 clones; approximately 90% of them were singletons. Under 9.5% of the sample is taken by the ten largest. Material for sequencing was PBMCs or T cells enriched from blood (not recorded which). All receptors derive from a man aged 40-49 years who had recovered from COVID-19.

A single count supports this clone. J is TRBJ1-3 and V is TRBV15, with TRBD1 as a possible D gene (6 bases). Germline V gene sequence: CDR1 LNHNV, CDR2 YYDKDF (reference sequence). The CDR3 spans 14 residues. Trimming removed 7 bases at V and 2 bases at J, with 12 bases between. The CDR3: CATTLGTTGNTIYF. CDR3 nucleotide sequence: TGTGCCACCACACTCGGGACAACTGGAAACACCATATATTTT.

This chain links TRBV20-1 with TRBJ1-2; the D is unclear. The germline V gene encodes CDR1 DFQATT and CDR2 SNEGSKA (reference sequence). The ends were cut back, 3 bases at V and 4 bases at J, with 3 bases in the middle. The CDR3 spans 10 residues. The CDR3 region is CSARAYGYTF. CDR3 DNA sequence: TGCAGTGCTAGGGCCTATGGCTACACCTTC.

The chain couples TRBV28 to TRBJ2-7; 7 nucleotides align to TRBD1. The CDR3 is 19 amino acids. V shed 5 bases and J 0 bases; nucleotides not matched to a gene: 19. Germline CDR1 reads MDHEN; CDR2 reads SYDVKM. For the CDR3, the DNA is TGTGCCAGCAGTCCAATCTATCCCCCGAATGGACAGGTCTCCTACGAGCAGTACTTC. It encodes CASSPIYPPNGQVSYEQYF.

This chain's CDR3 is CASSPQGALETDTQYF. DNA for the CDR3: TGTGCCAGCAGCCCGCAGGGGGCACTGGAGACAGATACGCAGTATTTT. V usage is TRBV11-3 and J usage is TRBJ2-3, with TRBD1 matching over 8 bases. Germline V CDR1 and CDR2: SGHNT, YENEEA. The J segment lost 3 bases and the V segment lost 5 bases, leaving 10 bases of the junction unmatched. The CDR3 extends over 16 amino acids.

The V gene is TRBV7-8, the J gene TRBJ2-7; 10 bases map to TRBD2. Germline V gene data show CDR1 as SGHVS and CDR2 as FQNEAQ. This CDR3 region has 16 residues. After removal of 0 bases from V and 2 bases from J, the junction contained 4 bases not matched to a gene. CDR3 DNA: TGTGCCAGCAGCTTAGCGAAAGCGGGAGGGCCCTACGAGCAGTACTTC. Amino acid sequence: CASSLAKAGGPYEQYF.

CDR3 amino acids: CASSRQQSQETQYF. Here the CDR3 DNA reads TGTGCCAGCAGCAGACAGCAATCACAAGAGACCCAGTACTTC. The chain has TRBV6-5 and TRBJ2-5; D possibly corresponds to TRBD1 (5 bases). CDR1 is MNHEY, CDR2 SVGAGI, per germline. V shed 6 bases and J shed 2 bases, with 13 bases lying between them. The CDR3 consists of 14 residues.

The chain joins TRBV11-3 to TRBJ2-7; weak D call: TRBD1 (6 bases). The CDR3 has 12 amino acids. The V and J ends lost 5 bases and 3 bases respectively, with 8 bases between them. From germline, CDR1 is SGHNT and CDR2 YENEEA. The CDR3: CASSRTDYEQYF. Here the CDR3 DNA reads TGTGCCAGCAGCAGGACAGACTACGAGCAGTACTTC.

This sequence joins TRBV3-1 (or the pseudogene TRBV3-2) and TRBJ2-7; TRBD1 aligns across 9 bases. The CDR3 length is 16 residues. V dropped 4 bases and J dropped 0; count of bases not matched to a gene: 7. CDR1 is LGHDT, CDR2 YNNKEL, per germline (reference sequence). In DNA form, the CDR3 reads TGTGCCAGCAGCCGAGCGACAGGGGGGTCCTCCTACGAGCAGTACTTC. Translating gives CASSRATGGSSYEQYF.

The chain combines TRBV7-3 with TRBJ2-5, with D possibly matching TRBD2 (7 bases). The CDR3 length is 15 residues. CDR1 SGHTA and CDR2 FQGTGA come from the germline V gene. Trimming took 0 bases from V and 1 from J, leaving 9 bases between them. The CDR3 here is CASSLTAGAQETQYF. In nucleotides, the CDR3 is TGTGCCAGCAGCTTAACCGCGGGGGCCCAAGAGACCCAGTACTTC.

This clone was seen a single time. The V gene is TRBV27, the J gene TRBJ2-3, with D unresolved. The CDR3 covers 15 residues. CDR1 is MNHEY, CDR2 SMNVEV, per germline (reference sequence). Trimming took 1 base from V and 6 from J, leaving 14 bases between them. The CDR3: CASSLYVGPTDTQYF. In DNA, the CDR3 is TGTGCCAGCAGTTTATATGTGGGCCCCACGGATACGCAGTATTTT.

The chain joins TRBV5-1 to TRBJ1-3; D remains unclear. Trimming shortened V by 0 bases and J by 0 bases, and 7 bases separated the two germline ends. The germline V gene has CDR1 SGHRS and CDR2 YFSETQ. This CDR3 region has 15 residues. CDR3 protein: CASSLDRPSGNTIYF. DNA for the CDR3: TGCGCCAGCAGCTTGGACAGACCCTCTGGAAACACCATATATTTT.

The V gene is TRBV11-3, the J gene TRBJ2-7, with 8 bases aligning to TRBD1. The CDR3 sequence is 13 residues long. With V trimmed by 5 bases and J by 6 bases, 6 bases remained unmatched. From germline, CDR1 is SGHNT and CDR2 YENEEA. The CDR3 DNA follows: TGTGCCAGCAGCCACCGAGGACAGGGCGAGCAGTACTTC. It specifies CASSHRGQGEQYF.

As to this clone: This sample includes further DNA sequences coding for the same CDR3. The chain recombines TRBV15 with TRBJ1-5, with D possibly matching TRBD1 (5 bases). Trimming took off 3 bases at V and 1 base at J, with 7 bases between the two ends. CDR1 is LNHNV, CDR2 YYDKDF, per germline (reference sequence). The CDR3 is 14 amino acids. The CDR3 loop is CATSRDNSNQPQHF. For the CDR3, the DNA is TGTGCCACCAGCAGGGACAACAGCAATCAGCCCCAGCATTTT.

The chain uses TRBV29-1 and TRBJ1-4; tentative D call: TRBD1 (6 bases). The germline V and J ends were trimmed by 6 bases and 4 bases, with 12 bases remaining between them. The CDR3 length is 13 residues. Germline CDR1 reads SQVTM; CDR2 reads ANQGSEA. The CDR3 nucleotides are TGCAGCGTGCCGGGACATGGTAATGAAAAACTGTTTTTT. It encodes CSVPGHGNEKLFF.

This clone came up once. This sequence joins TRBV30 and TRBJ2-7; 7 bases agree with TRBD1. Per germline, CDR1 GTSNPN and CDR2 SVGIG (reference sequence). The CDR3 is made up of 13 amino acids. Trimming cost V 7 bases and J 2 bases; bases outside gene matches: 8. CDR3 sequence reads: CALAPGQTYEQYF. CDR3 nucleotides: TGTGCCTTGGCCCCGGGACAGACCTACGAGCAGTACTTC.

The CDR3 sequence: CASSQELSQGSAYEQYF. Here the CDR3 DNA reads TGTGCCAGCAGCCAAGAGTTATCGCAGGGTTCGGCCTACGAGCAGTACTTC. The J gene is TRBJ2-7, the V gene TRBV4-2; D is perhaps TRBD1 (5 bases). Deletions cut 0 bases from V and 2 bases from J, with 17 bases between. The CDR3 runs 17 residues. CDR1 and CDR2 from the germline V gene are LGHNA and YNFKEQ.

This chain links TRBV15 with TRBJ1-2; 9 bases align to TRBD1. Trimming took 1 base from V and 6 from J; bases not matched to a gene: 9. This CDR3 is built from 16 residues. The germline V gene has CDR1 LNHNV and CDR2 YYDKDF (reference sequence). DNA of the CDR3: TGTGCCACCAGCAGAGGCGGGACAGGGCTCGTGAATGGCTACACCTTC. It encodes CATSRGGTGLVNGYTF.

The chain carries TRBV5-4 and TRBJ1-1; D not resolved. Germline V gives CDR1 SGHNT, CDR2 YYREEE (reference sequence). This CDR3 has 13 amino acids. Trimming shortened V by 1 base and J by 4 bases, and 8 bases separated the two germline ends. The CDR3, as DNA: TGTGCCAGCAGCTTGCCCGGACTCACTGAAGCTTTCTTT. It yields the protein CASSLPGLTEAFF.

V gene TRBV5-6 combines with J gene TRBJ2-7, with 12 bases lining up with TRBD2. This CDR3 spans 16 amino acids. CDR1 and CDR2 from the germline V gene are SGHDT and YYEEEE. The ends lost 4 bases at V and 4 bases at J; junction bases unmatched: 9. The CDR3 DNA reads as TGTGCCAGCAGCCATCATCCGACTAGCGGGAGTTACGAGCAGTACTTC. It encodes CASSHHPTSGSYEQYF.

This clone appeared a single time. The chain recombines TRBV5-4 with TRBJ2-2, with D unclear. The germline V gene has CDR1 SGHNT and CDR2 YYREEE (reference sequence). This CDR3 contains 15 residues. Trimming stripped 4 bases from V and 3 bases from J, with 13 bases between. The CDR3 spells CASSLPTPYTGELFF. In DNA, the CDR3 is TGTGCCAGCAGCCTCCCCACACCCTACACCGGGGAGCTGTTTTTT.

The rearrangement joins TRBV27 to TRBJ2-1; 7 bases fit TRBD2. CDR3 length equals 18 residues. Germline lookup yields CDR1 MNHEY and CDR2 SMNVEV (reference sequence). V shed 5 bases, J shed 2 bases, and the junction held 15 bases outside the gene matches. The CDR3 bases are TGTGCCAGCAGTGCCCCGCGGAGCGGGGTAATCACCTACAATGAGCAGTTCTTC. Protein sequence: CASSAPRSGVITYNEQFF.

The CDR3 reads CASSVTGSTGELFF. The CDR3 nucleotides read TGTGCCAGCAGCGTCACAGGGAGCACCGGGGAGCTGTTTTTT. This chain joins TRBV9 and TRBJ2-2; tentative D call: TRBD1 (6 bases). This CDR3 region has 14 residues. Germline lookup yields CDR1 SGDLS and CDR2 YYNGEE. Trimming shortened V by 2 bases and J by 4 bases, and 9 bases separated the two germline ends.

The CDR3 sequence: CASSGPQGINEKLFF. CDR3 nucleotide sequence: TGTGCCAGCAGCGGACCACAGGGAATTAATGAAAAACTGTTTTTT. This chain uses TRBV11-1 with TRBJ1-4; TRBD1 might be the D (6 bases). The CDR3 sequence is 15 residues long. The germline V gene has CDR1 SGHAT and CDR2 FQDESV (reference sequence). The V and J ends lost 5 bases and 4 bases respectively, with 14 bases between them.